These T cell receptor beta chains were read from a single sample in a study of cytomegalovirus exposure and HLA in healthy donors. Libraries were prepared by immunoSEQ multiplex PCR; TCRdb keeps only in-frame clonotypes and omits some of them. This sample has fewer than 150,000 clones, with 77% found just once. Material for sequencing was PBMCs. These receptors all come from a human donor in good health. Each CDR3 is given with its conserved first and last residue. Fields, in order: CDR3 DNA, CDR3 protein, J gene, V gene, clone size, D gene. The D gene is left open where the match is weak. Size values are once, few and many counts, or a class for expanded clones, and some rows have none.

cdr3_nt: TGTGCCAGCAGCAGGGCGGGAACTAATGAAAAACTGTTTTTT; cdr3_aa: CASSRAGTNEKLFF; j_call: TRBJ1-4; v_call: TRBV11-1; clone_size: few; d_call: -
cdr3_nt: TGTGCCAGCAGTATAACAGAAGTGAACACTGAAGCTTTCTTT; cdr3_aa: CASSITEVNTEAFF; j_call: TRBJ1-1; v_call: TRBV28; clone_size: -; d_call: -
cdr3_nt: TGTGCCAGCAGCTCGGGACAGGGAAGGGACAATGAGCAGTTCTTC; cdr3_aa: CASSSGQGRDNEQFF; j_call: TRBJ2-1; v_call: TRBV7-9; clone_size: -; d_call: TRBD1
cdr3_nt: TGTGCCAGCAGCTTGCGCCAGGGTGTGGAAAAACTGTTTTTT; cdr3_aa: CASSLRQGVEKLFF; j_call: TRBJ1-4; v_call: TRBV5-6; clone_size: once; d_call: -
cdr3_nt: TGTGCCAGCAGCTCACCGGGACTAGCGGGAGAGACCCAGTACTTC; cdr3_aa: CASSSPGLAGETQYF; j_call: TRBJ2-5; v_call: TRBV11-2; clone_size: once; d_call: TRBD2
cdr3_nt: TGTGCCAGCAGCGAACCCTCGCGGGCAGATACGCAGTATTTT; cdr3_aa: CASSEPSRADTQYF; j_call: TRBJ2-3; v_call: TRBV7-9; clone_size: once; d_call: -
cdr3_nt: TGTGCCAGCAGCAAAAACACAGGCACCGGGGAGCTGTTTTTT; cdr3_aa: CASSKNTGTGELFF; j_call: TRBJ2-2; v_call: TRBV7-8; clone_size: -; d_call: -
cdr3_nt: TGTGCCAGCAGCTTTGGAGCCCCCCCCAGCTCCTACAATGAGCAGTTCTTC; cdr3_aa: CASSFGAPPSSYNEQFF; j_call: TRBJ2-1; v_call: TRBV5-6; clone_size: once; d_call: -
cdr3_nt: TGTGCCAGCTCGACAGGGAAAGACACTGAAGCTTTCTTT; cdr3_aa: CASSTGKDTEAFF; j_call: TRBJ1-1; v_call: TRBV18; clone_size: -; d_call: TRBD1
cdr3_nt: TGTGCCAGCAGCTTGGTCCTCCTTAACTATGGCTACACCTTC; cdr3_aa: CASSLVLLNYGYTF; j_call: TRBJ1-2; v_call: TRBV5-6; clone_size: -; d_call: -
cdr3_nt: TGTGCCAGCATAGAACAGGGGTCCCTCATGAAGCCCCAGCATTTT; cdr3_aa: CASIEQGSLMKPQHF; j_call: TRBJ1-5; v_call: TRBV28; clone_size: -; d_call: TRBD1
cdr3_nt: TGTGCCAGCAGTTTATCAGGGCAGAGGCATCAGCCCCAGCATTTT; cdr3_aa: CASSLSGQRHQPQHF; j_call: TRBJ1-5; v_call: TRBV28; clone_size: -; d_call: -
cdr3_nt: TGTGCCAGCAGTTGGACAGAGTTACAAGAGACCCAGTACTTC; cdr3_aa: CASSWTELQETQYF; j_call: TRBJ2-5; v_call: TRBV6-6; clone_size: -; d_call: -
cdr3_nt: TGTGCCAGCAGTGGGCTAGAATCCCCGGAAAACACCATATATTTT; cdr3_aa: CASSGLESPENTIYF; j_call: TRBJ1-3; v_call: TRBV2; clone_size: -; d_call: -
cdr3_nt: TGTGCCAGCAGCTTAGGCGGGACTATCTCCTACGAGCAGTACTTC; cdr3_aa: CASSLGGTISYEQYF; j_call: TRBJ2-7; v_call: TRBV13; clone_size: -; d_call: TRBD2
cdr3_nt: TGTGCCAGCAGCTTGTCGGGGGGAATTTCCTATGGCTACACCTTC; cdr3_aa: CASSLSGGISYGYTF; j_call: TRBJ1-2; v_call: TRBV5-4; clone_size: -; d_call: -
cdr3_nt: TGTGCCAGCAGTTTATCGAGAGGAGGACAGGCGCTTCGGTACGAGCAGTACTTC; cdr3_aa: CASSLSRGGQALRYEQYF; j_call: TRBJ2-7; v_call: TRBV28; clone_size: -; d_call: TRBD1
cdr3_nt: TGTGCCAGCAGCTTCAACCCGTGGGAGGTCGCCGGGGAGCTGTTTTTT; cdr3_aa: CASSFNPWEVAGELFF; j_call: TRBJ2-2; v_call: TRBV9; clone_size: -; d_call: -
cdr3_nt: TGTGCCAGCAGTGAATCGGGGAAGAGCTCCTACGAGCAGTACTTC; cdr3_aa: CASSESGKSSYEQYF; j_call: TRBJ2-7; v_call: TRBV25-1; clone_size: few; d_call: -
cdr3_nt: TGCGCCAGCAGCCAAGATTCGGGCCTAGCGGGAGTGGGAGGCACAGATACGCAGTATTTT; cdr3_aa: CASSQDSGLAGVGGTDTQYF; j_call: TRBJ2-3; v_call: TRBV4-1; clone_size: -; d_call: TRBD2
cdr3_nt: TGCGCCAGCACCCGGGACAGGGTCTCCTTC; cdr3_aa: CASTRDRVSF; j_call: TRBJ2-7; v_call: TRBV4-1; clone_size: few; d_call: TRBD1
cdr3_nt: TGTGCCAGCTTGGGACAGGCCGTCTCCTACGAGCAGTACTTC; cdr3_aa: CASLGQAVSYEQYF; j_call: TRBJ2-7; v_call: TRBV2; clone_size: -; d_call: TRBD1
cdr3_nt: TGTGCCAGCAGCCGAGACACGGGGTATTATGGCTACACCTTC; cdr3_aa: CASSRDTGYYGYTF; j_call: TRBJ1-2; v_call: TRBV13; clone_size: once; d_call: -
cdr3_nt: TGTGCCAGCAGCATCAAGAGCTCCTATAATTCACCCCTCCACTTT; cdr3_aa: CASSIKSSYNSPLHF; j_call: TRBJ1-6; v_call: TRBV11-2; clone_size: -; d_call: -
cdr3_nt: TGCAGCGTTGAATCTGGGCTCGGGGCCAACGTCCTGACTTTC; cdr3_aa: CSVESGLGANVLTF; j_call: TRBJ2-6; v_call: TRBV29-1; clone_size: -; d_call: -
cdr3_nt: TGTGCCAGCAGCGAAAGGGGTTACGAGCAGTACTTC; cdr3_aa: CASSERGYEQYF; j_call: TRBJ2-7; v_call: TRBV6-1; clone_size: -; d_call: -
cdr3_nt: TGTGCCAGCGGGAACCCCCCCTACGAGCAGTACTTC; cdr3_aa: CASGNPPYEQYF; j_call: TRBJ2-7; v_call: TRBV10-3; clone_size: -; d_call: -
cdr3_nt: TGTGCCACCAGCAGATCAGCGAACTATGGCTACACCTTC; cdr3_aa: CATSRSANYGYTF; j_call: TRBJ1-2; v_call: TRBV15; clone_size: -; d_call: -
cdr3_nt: TGTGCCAGCGCGGCGGGGGGCGATTATCAGCCCCAGCATTTT; cdr3_aa: CASAAGGDYQPQHF; j_call: TRBJ1-5; v_call: TRBV28; clone_size: -; d_call: -
cdr3_nt: TGTGCCAGCGGGGGTGTACCGGGAGGGGAGTACAATGAGCAGTTCTTC; cdr3_aa: CASGGVPGGEYNEQFF; j_call: TRBJ2-1; v_call: TRBV27; clone_size: -; d_call: TRBD2
cdr3_nt: TGTGCCAGCAGTGGGACACGTTTGAACACTGAAGCTTTCTTT; cdr3_aa: CASSGTRLNTEAFF; j_call: TRBJ1-1; v_call: TRBV2; clone_size: few; d_call: -
cdr3_nt: TGTGCCAGCTCACCACCGTCCAGTACGAACACCGGGGAGCTGTTTTTT; cdr3_aa: CASSPPSSTNTGELFF; j_call: TRBJ2-2; v_call: TRBV18; clone_size: -; d_call: -
cdr3_nt: TGTGCCAGCAGGGTAACAGGGGGCGGGAACGAGCAGTACTTC; cdr3_aa: CASRVTGGGNEQYF; j_call: TRBJ2-7; v_call: TRBV2; clone_size: few; d_call: TRBD1
cdr3_nt: TGTGCCAGCAGCTTAGGCAGTCAGGAGGTAATCCCCTACAATGAGCAGTTCTTC; cdr3_aa: CASSLGSQEVIPYNEQFF; j_call: TRBJ2-1; v_call: TRBV7-8; clone_size: once; d_call: -
cdr3_nt: TGCGCCAGCAGCTTGGATCCTACTGGGGCCAACGTCCTGACTTTC; cdr3_aa: CASSLDPTGANVLTF; j_call: TRBJ2-6; v_call: TRBV5-1; clone_size: -; d_call: -
cdr3_nt: TGTGCCAGCAGCTTATTTGGGACAGGCAGGGATGGCTACACCTTC; cdr3_aa: CASSLFGTGRDGYTF; j_call: TRBJ1-2; v_call: TRBV7-2; clone_size: -; d_call: TRBD1
cdr3_nt: TGTGCCAGCAGTGAAGGTTCTTCAACTAATGAAAAACTGTTTTTT; cdr3_aa: CASSEGSSTNEKLFF; j_call: TRBJ1-4; v_call: TRBV2; clone_size: -; d_call: -
cdr3_nt: TGCAGTGCTAGCGGACTACGTGAGCAGTTCTTC; cdr3_aa: CSASGLREQFF; j_call: TRBJ2-1; v_call: TRBV20-1; clone_size: -; d_call: -
cdr3_nt: TGTGCCATCAGTGCCACAGGGGGCCCAAACACTGAAGCTTTCTTT; cdr3_aa: CAISATGGPNTEAFF; j_call: TRBJ1-1; v_call: TRBV10-3; clone_size: -; d_call: TRBD1
cdr3_nt: TGTGCCAGCAGCTTACAAGGGGCCGTCGGGGGCTACACCTTC; cdr3_aa: CASSLQGAVGGYTF; j_call: TRBJ1-2; v_call: TRBV7-3; clone_size: few; d_call: -
cdr3_nt: TGTGCCAGCAGTTACCTCGGGGGGACCGGGGAGCTGTTTTTT; cdr3_aa: CASSYLGGTGELFF; j_call: TRBJ2-2; v_call: TRBV6-6; clone_size: few; d_call: TRBD2
cdr3_nt: TGTGCCATTAGACCGGGGAATCTAAATGAGCAGTTCTTC; cdr3_aa: CAIRPGNLNEQFF; j_call: TRBJ2-1; v_call: TRBV6-4; clone_size: -; d_call: -
cdr3_nt: TGTGCCAGCTCACCAATGGCCGGGACAGGGGCCTCCGGGGAGCTGTTTTTT; cdr3_aa: CASSPMAGTGASGELFF; j_call: TRBJ2-2; v_call: TRBV18; clone_size: -; d_call: TRBD1
cdr3_nt: TGTGCCACGTCCCCTTCGACTACGAGCTCCTACGAGCAGTACTTC; cdr3_aa: CATSPSTTSSYEQYF; j_call: TRBJ2-7; v_call: TRBV10-3; clone_size: once; d_call: -
cdr3_nt: TGCGCCAGCAGCCCCCCCCCTAGCGGGAGTGGCAATGAGCAGTTCTTC; cdr3_aa: CASSPPPSGSGNEQFF; j_call: TRBJ2-1; v_call: TRBV5-1; clone_size: few; d_call: TRBD2
cdr3_nt: TGTGCCTGGAGTGTAGGGACTAGCGGGAGGGCTCCCACAGATACGCAGTATTTT; cdr3_aa: CAWSVGTSGRAPTDTQYF; j_call: TRBJ2-3; v_call: TRBV30; clone_size: -; d_call: TRBD2
cdr3_nt: TGTGCCAGCAGTCCGGGACTAGCGGACTACAATGAGCAGTTCTTC; cdr3_aa: CASSPGLADYNEQFF; j_call: TRBJ2-1; v_call: TRBV6-1; clone_size: -; d_call: TRBD2
cdr3_nt: TGTGCCAGCAGCCCGGACAGTGCCCTTCCGCCCGAGCAGTACTTC; cdr3_aa: CASSPDSALPPEQYF; j_call: TRBJ2-7; v_call: TRBV5-6; clone_size: -; d_call: -
cdr3_nt: TGTGCCTTAGTGGTCAGGGGGAGGTTAGATGGCTACACCTTC; cdr3_aa: CALVVRGRLDGYTF; j_call: TRBJ1-2; v_call: TRBV25-1; clone_size: once; d_call: TRBD1
cdr3_nt: TGTGCCACGACGACAGGGCAAAACATTCAGTACTTC; cdr3_aa: CATTTGQNIQYF; j_call: TRBJ2-4; v_call: TRBV28; clone_size: -; d_call: TRBD1
cdr3_nt: TGCGCCAGCAGCTTGACTCCCAATGAATGGGATACGCAGTATTTT; cdr3_aa: CASSLTPNEWDTQYF; j_call: TRBJ2-3; v_call: TRBV5-1; clone_size: -; d_call: -
cdr3_nt: TGTGCCAGCAGATCGGGGATAGGGTATGGCTACACCTTC; cdr3_aa: CASRSGIGYGYTF; j_call: TRBJ1-2; v_call: TRBV6-1; clone_size: few; d_call: -
cdr3_nt: TGTGCCAGTAGTATAGAGGGACAGTATAGCAATCAGCCCCAGCATTTT; cdr3_aa: CASSIEGQYSNQPQHF; j_call: TRBJ1-5; v_call: TRBV19; clone_size: -; d_call: TRBD1
cdr3_nt: TGTGCCAGCAGCCCCCGGGAGACTAGCGGCTACGAGCAGTACTTC; cdr3_aa: CASSPRETSGYEQYF; j_call: TRBJ2-7; v_call: TRBV11-2; clone_size: -; d_call: TRBD2
cdr3_nt: TGTGCCAGCAGCGGTTCGACAGGAGTTAACTATGGCTACACCTTC; cdr3_aa: CASSGSTGVNYGYTF; j_call: TRBJ1-2; v_call: TRBV9; clone_size: once; d_call: -